Listed here are 21 T cell receptor beta chains from one sample, sequenced in a study of T cells in women clearing cervical HPV infection. Generated by immunoSEQ multiplex PCR, the TCRdb table keeps only in-frame clones and is missing some. The sample has about 14,000 clones, and its top ten clones hold 6.5% to 8%. Sequencing was done on a sample of blood buffy coat. These TCRs come from a woman between 18 and 70 years old with a cervical HPV16 infection that either progressed to CIN3+ or cleared (not recorded which).

Of note for this clone: The read halts 3 residues ahead of the CDR3 end, with the missing end drawn from the germline J gene. V gene TRBV24-1 combines with J gene TRBJ2-1; TRBD2 aligns across 10 bases. There are 18 residues in the CDR3. Germline loops: CDR1 KGHDR, CDR2 SFDVKD. V lost 0 bases, J lost 9 bases, and 13 bases stayed unmatched. CDR3 bases read: TGTGCCACCAGTGATTTGCGGGGTAGCGGGGGGCAAAGAGGTGAG. This translates into CATSDLRGSGGQRGE. The entire CDR3 sequence reads CATSDLRGSGGQRGEQFF.

On this clone: The DNA ends 3 residues before the CDR3 does, and the rest of the CDR3 is filled in from the germline J gene. The J gene is TRBJ1-3, the V gene TRBV7-7; D is perhaps TRBD1 (6 bases). Germline CDR1 and CDR2: SSHAT and FNYEAQ (reference sequence). The CDR3 covers 13 residues. Trimming took 1 base from V and 7 from J, leaving 8 bases between them. The CDR3 here is CASSLEQGNTIYF. CDR3 DNA (partial): TGTGCCAGCAGCTTAGAACAGGGTAACACC.

This clone is identified as medium-sized (0.01 to 0.1%) from frequency. The read gets to within 3 residues of the CDR3 end, and the germline J gene fills in the rest. The chain uses TRBV14 and TRBJ2-3; a weak D match, TRBD1 (6 bases). The CDR3 has 13 amino acids. CDR1 and CDR2 (germline): SGHDN, FVKESK. The covered CDR3 bases are TGTGCCAGCAGCCAAGAGTTCAGGGGATCG. It encodes CASSQEFRGS. The full CDR3 protein reads CASSQEFRGSQYF.

A word on this clone: The CDR3 end is not reached by the read, which stops 3 residues before it; the germline J gene fills it in. V and J are TRBV7-9 and TRBJ2-3; 11 bases align to TRBD1. The CDR3 consists of 15 residues. The germline V gene has CDR1 SEHNR and CDR2 FQNEAQ (reference sequence). CDR3 DNA (partial): TGTGCCAGCAGCCTGGACAGGGGGCGACAAGAGACG. Encoded protein: CASSLDRGRQET. The CDR3, in full, reads CASSLDRGRQETQYF.

About this clone itself: The DNA ends 3 residues before the CDR3 does, and the rest of the CDR3 is filled in from the germline J gene. The V and J genes are TRBV20-1 and TRBJ2-1; 10 positions match TRBD2. V lost 5 bases, J lost 8 bases, and 9 bases stayed unmatched. The CDR3 consists of 14 residues. Germline V gene sequence: CDR1 DFQATT, CDR2 SNEGSKA (reference sequence). The CDR3 protein is CSAPTASGSDEQFF. Partial CDR3 DNA: TGCAGTGCTCCTACGGCTAGCGGGAGCGATGAG.

Concerning this clone itself: The read ends 3 residues before the CDR3 terminus; that terminus is restored from the germline J gene. The chain couples TRBV20-1 to TRBJ2-5; maybe TRBD2 (6 bases). The germline V gene has CDR1 DFQATT and CDR2 SNEGSKA (reference sequence). V shed 3 bases and J shed 5 bases, with 19 bases lying between them. The CDR3 has 15 residues. The CDR3 loop is CSASLPSVKRETQYF. The part of the CDR3 DNA that was read is TGCAGTGCTAGCCTCCCTAGCGTAAAGAGGGAGACC.

As to this clone: Coverage ceases 3 residues before the CDR3 finishes, and the germline J gene fills in the end. The same CDR3 also results from other DNA sequences found in this sample. The V and J genes are TRBV29-1 and TRBJ1-3, with D perhaps TRBD1 (5 bases). The CDR3 loop spans 13 amino acids. The germline CDR1 and CDR2 sequences are SQVTM and ANQGSEA. The V and J ends lost 4 bases and 2 bases respectively, with 9 bases between them. CDR3 DNA, as far as it was read: TGCAGCGTTGCTCAGGGAACTGGAAACACC. It specifies CSVAQGTGNT. Given in full, the CDR3 is CSVAQGTGNTIYF.

Regarding this clone: Sequencing ends 3 residues short of the CDR3 end; the germline J gene provides the rest. The chain links TRBV6-2 or TRBV6-3 to TRBJ1-1, with TRBD1 matching 7 bases. Germline trimming cut 6 bases from V and 5 bases from J; bases unmatched to any gene: 12. Germline V lookup: CDR1 MNHEY, CDR2 SVGEGT. This CDR3 is built from 15 residues. The chain's CDR3 is CASSERQGGLTEAFF. CDR3 DNA, as far as it was read: TGTGCCAGCAGCGAGAGACAGGGTGGGTTGACTGAA.

The CDR3: CSAGGRDDQPQHF. The sequenced CDR3 bases are TGCAGTGCGGGGGGGAGGGATGATCAGCCC. The genes are TRBV20-1 and TRBJ1-5; D perhaps matches TRBD1 (5 bases). The read halts 3 residues ahead of the CDR3 end, with the missing end drawn from the germline J gene. CDR1 and CDR2 from the germline V gene are DFQATT and SNEGSKA (reference sequence). V was cut by 6 bases and J by 5 bases, with 14 bases left in between. This CDR3 comprises 13 residues.

To note about this clone: From the germline J gene comes the end of the CDR3, since the read stops 3 residues before it. V gene TRBV7-9 combines with J gene TRBJ1-4; 8 bases match TRBD1. The CDR3 runs 14 residues. The germline gives CDR1 SEHNR, CDR2 FQNEAQ (reference sequence). The sequenced CDR3 bases are TGTGCCAGCAGCCATGACAGGGGAAATTCACCA. It is translated as CASSHDRGNSP. The entire CDR3 protein reads CASSHDRGNSPLFF.

CDR3 amino acids: CAISDWDRGAKNIQYF. The CDR3 bases that were read are TGTGCCATCAGTGACTGGGACAGGGGAGCCAAAAACATT. The chain joins TRBV10-3 to TRBJ2-4; 10 bases map to TRBD1. The read is 3 residues too short to cover the CDR3 end, so that end is filled in from the germline J gene. CDR1 ENHRY and CDR2 SYGVKD come from the germline V gene. With V trimmed by 3 bases and J by 0 bases, 2 bases remained unmatched. The CDR3 is made up of 16 amino acids.

The CDR3 is CASSIDESMGQPQYF. The covered CDR3 bases are TGTGCCAGTAGTATCGACGAGAGTATGGGGCAGCCG. The chain recombines TRBV19 with TRBJ2-3; perhaps TRBD1 as D (5 bases). Read data end 3 residues before the CDR3 end; the end is taken from the germline J gene. There are 15 residues in the CDR3. Germline assignment: CDR1 LNHDA and CDR2 SQIVND (reference sequence).

Worth noting for this clone: The CDR3 extends 3 residues past the end of the read, so its final part is completed from the germline J gene. This chain connects TRBV7-9 to TRBJ2-7, with TRBD1 matching 7 bases. This CDR3 contains 15 residues. Looked up from germline, CDR1 is SEHNR and CDR2 is FQNEAQ (reference sequence). With 5 bases clipped from V and 6 bases from J, the junction kept 13 bases outside the gene matches. This chain's CDR3 is CASSPSTGNFAEQYF. Partial CDR3 DNA: TGTGCCAGCAGCCCGTCGACAGGGAATTTTGCCGAG.

The CDR3 here is CASSQLAGIGTQYF. CDR3 DNA, as far as it was read: TGCGCCAGCAGCCAACTAGCGGGAATCGGGACC. The chain links TRBV4-1 to TRBJ2-5; 9 nucleotides line up with TRBD2. The DNA ends 3 residues before the CDR3 does, and the rest of the CDR3 is filled in from the germline J gene. CDR3 length: 14 amino acids. V trimming: 2 bases; J trimming: 7 bases; junction bases outside the gene matches: 5. Germline V gene sequence: CDR1 MGHRA, CDR2 YSYEKL.

A note on this clone: The CDR3 goes on 3 residues after the read ends, and that part is filled in from the germline J gene. The chain employs TRBV4-1 and TRBJ2-2; 9 bases line up with TRBD2. The germline gives CDR1 MGHRA, CDR2 YSYEKL. The CDR3 loop spans 15 amino acids. J gave up 6 bases and V 1 base, and 3 bases lay outside the gene matches. The part of the CDR3 DNA that was read is TGCGCCAGCAGCCAAGTGGGACTAGCATCCGGGGAG. It translates to CASSQVGLASGE. Given in full, the CDR3 is CASSQVGLASGELFF.

With respect to this clone: The read ends 3 residues early relative to the CDR3; the germline J gene fills the gap. The chain links TRBV7-2 to TRBJ1-2, with D possibly TRBD1 on 5 matching bases. This CDR3 has 15 residues. Germline lookup yields CDR1 SGHTA and CDR2 FQGNSA. CDR3 DNA, as far as it was read: TGTGCCAGCAGGTGGGGTGCGGGGGATACCTACGAC. Translating it yields CASRWGAGDTYD. The full CDR3 protein reads CASRWGAGDTYDYTF.

A word on this clone: Read data end 3 residues before the CDR3 end; the end is taken from the germline J gene. This chain joins TRBV18 and TRBJ1-1; D not resolved. Germline-derived CDR1 and CDR2 are KGHSH and LQKENI. The CDR3 is 13 residues long. The DNA read from the CDR3 is TGTGCCAGCTCACCCTCCCAAACTTCCGAG. Amino acid sequence: CASSPSQTSE. The entire CDR3 protein is CASSPSQTSEAFF. Filled out from reference TRBV18 and TRBJ1-1, the complete variable domain reads NAGVMQNPRHLVRRRGQEARLRCSPMKGHSHVYWYRQLPEEGLKFMVYLQKENIIDESGMPKERFSAEFPKEGPSILRIQQVVRGDSAAYFCASSPSQTSEAFFGQGTRLTVV.

A word on this clone: The read gets to within 3 residues of the CDR3 end, and the germline J gene fills in the rest. The rearrangement joins TRBV7-9 to TRBJ2-4; no clear D gene. Looked up from germline, CDR1 is SEHNR and CDR2 is FQNEAQ (reference sequence). The CDR3 sequence is 12 residues long. CDR3 bases read: TGTGCCAGCAGTATCGATAACTATGGT. Its translation: CASSIDNYG. The CDR3 as a whole reads CASSIDNYGQYF.

In regard to this clone: The CDR3 end lies 3 residues beyond the end of the read and is filled in from the germline J gene. The V call is TRBV7-7, the J call TRBJ2-5, with 9 positions matching TRBD1. J lost 2 bases, V lost 1 base, and 2 bases had no gene match. The CDR3 covers 15 residues. Germline loops: CDR1 SSHAT, CDR2 FNYEAQ (reference sequence). The CDR3 reads CASSLGDRDQETQYF. The sequenced CDR3 bases are TGTGCCAGCAGCTTAGGGGACAGGGATCAAGAGACC.

Comments on this clone: Read data end 3 residues before the CDR3 end; the end is taken from the germline J gene. The V and J genes are TRBV6-2 or TRBV6-3 and TRBJ2-7, with TRBD2 identical over 9 bases. V gave up 6 bases and J gave up 2 bases; unmatched junction bases: 5. Germline-derived CDR1 and CDR2 are MNHEY and SVGEGT. CDR3 length: 14 residues. The CDR3 loop reads CASRRLAGTYEQYF. The sequenced part of the CDR3 DNA is TGTGCCAGCAGAAGGCTAGCGGGAACCTACGAG.

Details on this clone: The read ends 3 residues early relative to the CDR3; the germline J gene fills the gap. The rearrangement links TRBV2 to TRBJ1-2; D is undetermined. The CDR3 is made up of 17 amino acids. Germline CDR1 and CDR2: SNHLY and FYNNEI. CDR3 loop: CASRTPGLAAGTDTYTF. The CDR3 DNA, read in part, is TGTGCCAGCAGAACCCCCGGACTAGCGGCCGGCACAGATACC.